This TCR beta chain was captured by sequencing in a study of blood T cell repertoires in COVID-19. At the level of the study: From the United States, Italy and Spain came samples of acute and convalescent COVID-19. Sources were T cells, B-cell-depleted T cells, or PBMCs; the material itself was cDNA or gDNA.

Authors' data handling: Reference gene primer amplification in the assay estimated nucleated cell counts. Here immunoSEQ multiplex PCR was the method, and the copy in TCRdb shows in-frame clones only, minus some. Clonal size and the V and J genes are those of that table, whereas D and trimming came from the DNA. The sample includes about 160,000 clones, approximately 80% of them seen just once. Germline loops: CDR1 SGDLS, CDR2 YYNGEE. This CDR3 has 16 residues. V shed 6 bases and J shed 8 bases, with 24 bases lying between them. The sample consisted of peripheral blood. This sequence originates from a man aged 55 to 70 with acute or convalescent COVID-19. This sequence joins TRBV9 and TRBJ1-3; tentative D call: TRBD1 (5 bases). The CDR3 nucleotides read TGTGCCAGCAACAGAGACGGAAGCTACCGGGGGGACACCATATATTTT. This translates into CASNRDGSYRGDTIYF.